These 24 T cell receptor beta chains originate from one sample sequenced in a study of control samples from healthy donors and cancer patients. Sequencing was performed with immunoSEQ multiplex PCR; in TCRdb, only in-frame clones are kept and a portion is missing. There are some 120,000 clones in the sample; 70% to 90% occur only once, and 2.9% lies in the top ten. The sample taken for sequencing was blood. The source of these receptors is a man aged 60 to 69 in good health.

In its sample, this clone was seen once. The chain joins TRBV18 to TRBJ1-2; 8 bases fit TRBD1. V gave up 0 bases and J gave up 4 bases; unmatched junction bases: 4. This CDR3 has 15 amino acids. Germline V CDR1 and CDR2: KGHSH, LQKENI. This CDR3 reads CASSPPGTGSYGYTF. The CDR3 region has the DNA TGTGCCAGCTCACCACCCGGGACAGGAAGCTATGGCTACACCTTC.

This clone was observed once. The gene calls are TRBV19 and TRBJ2-7; tentatively, D is TRBD1 or TRBD2 (6 bases each). Trimming cost V 6 bases and J 5 bases, with 17 bases left between them. CDR1 LNHDA and CDR2 SQIVND come from the germline V gene (reference sequence). The CDR3 totals 14 residues. CDR3 sequence reads: CASSKGGQGHEQYF. In DNA, the CDR3 is TGTGCCAGTAGCAAAGGGGGGCAGGGGCACGAGCAGTACTTC. The whole variable domain, remainder taken from reference TRBV19 and TRBJ2-7, is DGGITQSPKYLFRKEGQNVTLSCEQNLNHDAMYWYRQDPGQGLRLIYYSQIVNDFQKGDIAEGYSVSREKKESFPLTVTSAQKNPTAFYLCASSKGGQGHEQYFGPGTRLTVT.

This sequence joins TRBV24-1 and TRBJ2-1; D remains ambiguous. The CDR3 runs 11 residues. Trimming took 6 bases from V and 8 from J, leaving 7 bases between them. The germline CDR1 and CDR2 sequences are KGHDR and SFDVKD. The DNA for the CDR3 is TGTGCCACCAGTTTTTGGGATGAGCAGTTCTTC. This gives the protein CATSFWDEQFF.

The chain joins TRBV6-2 or TRBV6-3 to TRBJ2-3, with 8 bases aligning to TRBD2. Germline lookup yields CDR1 MNHEY and CDR2 SVGEGT. There are 14 residues in the CDR3. Losses at the gene ends were 6 bases for V and 3 bases for J; bases not matched to a gene: 5. The CDR3, as DNA: TGTGCCAGCAGCCTCGGGGGGGCGACAGATACGCAGTATTTT. Encoded protein: CASSLGGATDTQYF.

The CDR3 sequence is CASSLDEGLSYEQYF. In DNA, the CDR3 is TGTGCCAGCAGCTTAGATGAGGGGCTTTCCTACGAGCAGTACTTC. The chain recombines TRBV11-1 with TRBJ2-7, with D perhaps being TRBD1 or TRBD2 (5 bases each). CDR3 length: 15 amino acids. Between the trimmed V and J ends, which lost 1 base and 1 base, there was a span of 11 bases. Looked up from germline, CDR1 is SGHAT and CDR2 is FQDESV (reference sequence).

The V and J genes are TRBV7-2 and TRBJ2-2; 7 nucleotides match TRBD1. The CDR3 runs 15 residues. Germline CDR1 is SGHTA and CDR2 is FQGNSA. V was clipped by 4 bases and J by 7 bases; unmatched bases: 9. For the CDR3, the DNA is TGTGCCAGCAGCTCGTACAAGGGGGCGGGCGGGGAGCTGTTTTTT. It translates to CASSSYKGAGGELFF.

CDR3 region: CASSPFSVLDRGNEQYF. The CDR3 bases are TGTGCCAGCTCGCCCTTCTCGGTTCTGGACAGGGGGAACGAGCAGTACTTC. The chain combines TRBV18 with TRBJ2-7; TRBD1 agrees at 10 bases. Germline loops: CDR1 KGHSH, CDR2 LQKENI. V shed 6 bases, J shed 5 bases, and the junction held 16 bases outside the gene matches. This CDR3 is built from 17 residues. Complete variable domain (other parts from reference TRBV18 and TRBJ2-7): NAGVMQNPRHLVRRRGQEARLRCSPMKGHSHVYWYRQLPEEGLKFMVYLQKENIIDESGMPKERFSAEFPKEGPSILRIQQVVRGDSAAYFCASSPFSVLDRGNEQYFGPGTRLTVT.

This clone was seen a single time. The V and J genes are TRBV11-2 and TRBJ1-3; D might be TRBD1 (6 bases). V shed 8 bases and J shed 0 bases, with 20 bases lying between them. The CDR3 runs to 17 residues. Germline V lookup: CDR1 SGHAT, CDR2 FQNNGV. The CDR3 region is CASGRVRGGGSGNTIYF. CDR3 DNA sequence: TGTGCCAGCGGCCGAGTCAGGGGAGGAGGCTCTGGAAACACCATATATTTT.

This chain joins TRBV20-1 and TRBJ2-4; D not resolved. V lost 5 bases to trimming and J lost 9 bases, with 11 bases between them. From germline, CDR1 is DFQATT and CDR2 SNEGSKA (reference sequence). The CDR3 has 11 residues. CDR3 sequence: CSAAAPAIQYF. In DNA form, the CDR3 reads TGCAGTGCTGCAGCCCCGGCCATTCAGTACTTC.

The chain uses TRBV18 and TRBJ1-4; tentative D call: TRBD1 (6 bases). Between the trimmed V and J ends, which lost 6 bases and 5 bases, there was a span of 13 bases. CDR1 and CDR2 (germline): KGHSH, LQKENI. The CDR3 has 14 amino acids. The DNA for the CDR3 is TGTGCCAGCTCGCCCGGGACACAGAATGAAAAACTGTTTTTT. It codes for CASSPGTQNEKLFF.

In its sample, this clone was seen once. This sample also contains other DNA sequences that code for the same CDR3. The chain combines TRBV5-1 with TRBJ1-1; 7 bases line up with TRBD1. The CDR3 covers 14 residues. The J segment lost 5 bases and the V segment lost 3 bases, leaving 7 bases of the junction unmatched. CDR1 and CDR2 from the germline V gene are SGHRS and YFSETQ. The CDR3 DNA is TGCGCCAGCAGCTCCGGACAGGCGAGGACTGAAGCTTTCTTT. Amino acids: CASSSGQARTEAFF.

The chain recombines TRBV5-1 with TRBJ2-1, with D perhaps matching TRBD2 (6 bases). Germline values: CDR1 SGHRS, CDR2 YFSETQ. This CDR3 has 18 amino acids. Trimming took 0 bases from V and 5 from J, leaving 21 bases between them. This CDR3 reads CASSLGQLIPKRDNEQFF. CDR3 nucleotides: TGCGCCAGCAGCTTGGGGCAGCTGATACCCAAGCGGGACAATGAGCAGTTCTTC.

This clone has just a few counts. J is TRBJ2-1 and V is TRBV11-2, with D hard to call. The germline V gene has CDR1 SGHAT and CDR2 FQNNGV. CDR3 length equals 15 residues. Trimming left V 3 bases short and J 1 base short, with 10 bases between. The CDR3 coding sequence is TGTGCCAGCAGCTTGCAGCAGATTTCCTACAATGAGCAGTTCTTC. This translates into CASSLQQISYNEQFF.

V gene TRBV30 combines with J gene TRBJ2-1, with TRBD2 as a possible D gene (5 bases). V shed 3 bases and J shed 0 bases, with 12 bases lying between them. The CDR3 is 15 residues long. Germline V gene sequence: CDR1 GTSNPN, CDR2 SVGIG (reference sequence). The CDR3 reads CAWRGARSSYNEQFF. The CDR3 region has the DNA TGTGCCTGGAGGGGAGCCCGGAGCTCCTACAATGAGCAGTTCTTC.

This chain joins TRBV5-1 and TRBJ2-6; no definite D call. V was cut by 1 base and J by 3 bases, with 11 bases left in between. The germline gives CDR1 SGHRS, CDR2 YFSETQ. The CDR3 covers 16 residues. CDR3 nucleotides: TGCGCCAGCAGCTTGTGGGGAACTGGTGGGGCCAACGTCCTGACTTTC. Translated: CASSLWGTGGANVLTF.

The chain employs TRBV23-1 and TRBJ2-6; maybe TRBD1 (5 bases). TRBV23-1 has ORF status, its function being uncertain. V dropped 4 bases and J dropped 1 base, with 8 bases sitting between them. This CDR3 has 15 amino acids. The CDR3 here is CASSRQGSGANVLTF. The DNA for the CDR3 is TGCGCCAGCAGTCGTCAGGGTTCTGGGGCCAACGTCCTGACTTTC.

This clone was observed a few times. The chain recombines TRBV19 with TRBJ1-5, with D hard to call. Germline-derived CDR1 and CDR2 are LNHDA and SQIVND (reference sequence). The CDR3 is 13 residues long. Between the trimmed V and J ends, which lost 9 bases and 3 bases, there was a span of 12 bases. The CDR3 bases are TGTGCCAGCAACACGGAGGTCAATCAGCCCCAGCATTTT. Protein: CASNTEVNQPQHF.

The chain carries TRBV4-2 and TRBJ2-1; a weak D match, TRBD1 (6 bases). V gave up 0 bases and J gave up 7 bases, with 10 bases separating them. The CDR3 spans 14 residues. The germline V gene has CDR1 LGHNA and CDR2 YNFKEQ. CDR3 residues: CASSQETRGNEQFF. CDR3 nucleotides: TGTGCCAGCAGCCAAGAGACGAGGGGGAATGAGCAGTTCTTC.

The chain's CDR3 is CASSLSSSGGAPDTQYF. Here the CDR3 DNA reads TGTGCCAGCAGCTTATCCTCTAGCGGGGGGGCCCCAGATACGCAGTATTTT. The chain couples TRBV7-9 to TRBJ2-3; 12 nucleotides match TRBD2. In germline, CDR1 is SEHNR, CDR2 FQNEAQ (reference sequence). CDR3 size: 17 residues. J lost 4 bases, V lost 2 bases, and 7 bases had no gene match.

The J gene is TRBJ1-1, the V gene TRBV15; D not resolved. Between the trimmed V and J ends, which lost 5 bases and 2 bases, there was a span of 12 bases. Germline CDR1 and CDR2: LNHNV and YYDKDF (reference sequence). The CDR3 is 14 amino acids. The CDR3 DNA sequence: TGTGCCACCAGCGGTTCGTGGACTAACACTGAAGCTTTCTTT. Protein sequence: CATSGSWTNTEAFF.

The CDR3 DNA is TGTGCCAGCTCACGCTTCTCGGAGACTGAAGCTTTCTTT. It specifies CASSRFSETEAFF. The rearrangement uses TRBV18 and TRBJ1-1; D call uncertain. V was shortened by 4 bases and J by 5 bases, with 11 bases between the two germline ends. Per germline, CDR1 KGHSH and CDR2 LQKENI. CDR3 length: 13 amino acids.

The count of this clone is one. The V call is TRBV6-1, the J call TRBJ1-5; D is perhaps TRBD1 (5 bases). In germline, CDR1 is MNHNS, CDR2 SASEGT. The CDR3 is 14 amino acids. Trimming pared 3 bases from V and 4 bases from J, leaving 10 bases between. DNA of the CDR3: TGTGCCAGCAGTGATTGGGGGGGGAATCAGCCCCAGCATTTT. Its translation is CASSDWGGNQPQHF.

V usage is TRBV5-4 and J usage is TRBJ2-3; D may be TRBD2 (7 bases). V lost 2 bases, J lost 0 bases, and 10 bases lay in between. In germline, CDR1 is SGHNT, CDR2 YYREEE (reference sequence). The CDR3 extends over 15 amino acids. CDR3 coding DNA: TGTGCCAGCAGCTTCGGGGGGCTTAGCACAGATACGCAGTATTTT. Translated, it gives CASSFGGLSTDTQYF. The complete variable domain, with remaining parts taken from reference TRBV5-4 and TRBJ2-3, reads ETGVTQSPTHLIKTRGQQVTLRCSSQSGHNTVSWYQQALGQGPQFIFQYYREEENGRGNFPPRFSGLQFPNYSSELNVNALELDDSALYLCASSFGGLSTDTQYFGPGTRLTVL.

The chain recombines TRBV6-2 or TRBV6-3 with TRBJ2-3, with no clear D. The CDR3 sequence is 12 residues long. Trimming cost V 10 bases and J 7 bases, with 15 bases left between them. Germline V gene sequence: CDR1 MNHEY, CDR2 SVGEGT. This chain's CDR3 is CATSLSENTQYF. Written as DNA, the CDR3 is TGTGCCACCAGCCTTTCTGAGAATACGCAGTATTTT.